This T cell receptor beta chain was identified during a study of OX40 agonist ivuxolimab in advanced cancers. Study overall: Administration of intravenous ivuxolimab to patients occurred every 2 weeks at 0.01 to 10 mg/kg.

Findings and limits, study-wide: On average, a greater number of expanded clones characterised CD8+ T cells relative to CD4+.

Libraries were prepared by immunoSEQ multiplex PCR; TCRdb keeps only in-frame clonotypes and omits some of them. The sample has 65,000 to 90,000 clones, roughly nine tenths seen once. This clone showed up just once. The target antigen is unknown. This receptor was identified in an adult with an advanced solid tumor such as melanoma, head and neck, liver or kidney cancer. The sequencing here drew on CD4+ or CD8+ T cells sorted from blood, taken in a trial of the OX40 agonist ivuxolimab.

The CDR3 DNA reads TGTGCCAGCAGCCAGGGGTACGAGCGGGGACGCACAGATACGCAGTATTTT. Translating gives CASSQGYERGRTDTQYF. The chain couples TRBV4-2 to TRBJ2-3; 7 bases fit TRBD2. There are 17 residues in the CDR3. The V and J ends lost 3 bases and 1 base, in that order; junction bases with no gene match: 10. The germline V gene encodes CDR1 LGHNA and CDR2 YNFKEQ.